Listed here is a single T cell receptor beta chain. As yet, its antigen is unknown. Germline CDR1 is LNHDA and CDR2 is SQIVND (reference sequence). There are 16 residues in the CDR3. The trim removed 3 bases at V and 4 bases at J, leaving 7 bases unmatched. These data are taken from a study of shared clonotypes between healthy human individuals. About the research overall: Per donor, three plates held CD4 naive cells, three held CD4 memory, two held CD8 naive and one held CD8 memory.

Notes on the study in general: Inspection by rarefaction showed sorted-subset sequencing to be incomplete despite large depth. Blood was the sole source, and tissue repertoires probably differ.

CD45RO-negative CD8 cells positively selected for CCR7 made up the naive population, which excluded terminally differentiated effector memory CD45RA+ cells. Libraries were prepared by immunoSEQ multiplex PCR; TCRdb keeps only in-frame clonotypes and omits some of them. This table has hundreds of thousands of clones, about 95% appearing once. The specimen sequenced was naive CD8+ T cells sorted from blood. This clonotype was obtained from a woman aged 25-40 years in good health. The chain joins TRBV19 to TRBJ2-1; 9 nucleotides line up with TRBD1. CDR3 amino acids: CASSMTGGTYYNEQFF. CDR3 DNA sequence: TGTGCCAGTAGTATGACAGGGGGAACGTATTACAATGAGCAGTTCTTC.